This entry is about one TCR beta chain. The data were obtained in a study of blood T cell repertoires in COVID-19. Study at large: The United States, Italy and Spain were the sources of the acute and convalescent COVID-19 samples. PBMCs, B-cell-depleted T cells, or T cells provided the cDNA or gDNA that made up the material.

The CDR3 contains 13 residues. Trimming took 6 bases from V and 1 from J, leaving 9 bases between them. CDR1 is MDHEN and CDR2 is SYDVKM in the germline V gene. The authors' processing: It was from reference gene primer amplification that nucleated cell counts were estimated. Method: immunoSEQ multiplex PCR; TCRdb's copy keeps in-frame clones and lacks some. D and trimming were read from the DNA, whereas the V and J calls and clone size are those reported in that table. The sample consists of about 91,000 clones, roughly 79% of them appearing once. The sequenced material came from peripheral blood. This chain joins TRBV28 and TRBJ1-2; tentative D call: TRBD1 (5 bases). The origin of this receptor is a woman older than 75 with acute or convalescent COVID-19. CDR3 nucleotides: TGTGCCAGCAGGACCGACAGTAACTATGGCTACACCTTC. As protein: CASRTDSNYGYTF.